The rows below give T cell receptor beta chains drawn from one sample of a study of Graves' ophthalmopathy and Graves' hyperthyroidism. TCRdb redid the calling of the multiplex PCR reads with MiXCR, one entry per CDR3 protein. The data contain 650,000 to 900,000 distinct CDR3 sequences, roughly 40% of them singletons. The specimen sequenced was peripheral blood. These receptors were collected from an adult man with Graves' ophthalmopathy. Each CDR3 is given with its conserved first and last residue. D genes are given only for firm matches. Some rows have no size entry. The others give once, few or many, or a class for an expanded clone.

V gene,D gene,J gene,clone size,CDR3 protein,CDR3 DNA
TRBV20-1,-,TRBJ1-6,-,CSARVGGNSPLHF,TGCAGTGCTAGAGTTGGGGGTAATTCACCCCTCCACTTT
TRBV7-9,-,TRBJ1-3,-,CVSSLVRSGNTIYF,TGTGTCAGCAGCTTAGTTAGGTCTGGAAACACCATATATTTT
TRBV2,-,TRBJ2-7,many,CASSEAHSYDSSYEQYF,TGTGCCAGCAGTGAAGCGCATAGCTATGACAGCTCCTACGAGCAGTACTTC
TRBV6-2/TRBV6-3,-,TRBJ1-1,-,CASVPLTGRPTEAFF,TGTGCCAGCGTGCCTCTGACAGGACGTCCCACTGAAGCTTTCTTT
TRBV6-5,-,TRBJ2-7,few,CASSYSGEYEQYF,TGTGCCAGCAGTTACTCCGGGGAATACGAGCAGTACTTC
TRBV11-2,TRBD1,TRBJ2-6,-,CASSQLGQGFSAGANVLTF,TGTGCCAGCAGCCAGTTGGGACAGGGGTTTTCGGCTGGGGCCAACGTCCTGACTTTC
TRBV10-3,-,TRBJ2-7,-,CASDGGAEQYF,TGTGCCAGTGACGGGGGAGCCGAGCAGTACTTC
TRBV19,-,TRBJ2-7,few,CASSILISRQGGYEQYF,TGTGCCAGTAGTATTCTGATCTCTCGGCAGGGAGGCTACGAGCAGTACTTC
TRBV7-2,-,TRBJ1-5,-,CASSLVSGGTNQPQHF,TGTGCCAGCAGCTTAGTCTCGGGGGGTACAAATCAGCCCCAGCATTTT
TRBV10-3,-,TRBJ1-6,-,CAISSPRSNSPLHF,TGTGCCATCAGCAGTCCACGCAGCAATTCACCCCTCCACTTT
TRBV25-1,-,TRBJ2-2,few,CASSSSGHGVSELFF,TGTGCCAGCAGTTCCTCGGGACATGGGGTCTCAGAGCTGTTTTTT
TRBV10-3,-,TRBJ2-5,few,CASSYYKAAQQETQYF,TGTGCCAGCAGTTATTATAAGGCAGCGCAGCAAGAGACCCAGTACTTC